The entry that follows covers one T cell receptor (beta chain) sequence. TCR sequencing used cDNA made by reverse transcription of extracted RNA. Using immunoSEQ multiplex PCR, the repertoire was profiled, and TCRdb retains in-frame clones only, with some absent. The sample contains fewer than 250,000 clones, roughly 64% of which appear only once. The sample is drawn from a study of CD8+ T cells in alopecia areata. Study summary: The study gave treated patients oral tofacitinib at 5 to 10 mg twice daily.

Germline V gene lookup returns CDR1 SGDLS and CDR2 YYNGEE. The CDR3 is made up of 15 amino acids. Trimming pared 0 bases from V and 0 bases from J, leaving 7 bases between. The sample's treatment: oral pan-JAK inhibitor, 5-10 mg twice daily. The material sequenced was CD4+ T cells sorted from blood, taken at week 4, from a patient treated with tofacitinib. This sequence was found in a human donor with alopecia areata. This rearrangement joins TRBV9 to TRBJ2-1; perhaps TRBD2 as D (5 bases). The CDR3 protein is CASSVAGDSYNEQFF. The CDR3 DNA reads as TGTGCCAGCAGCGTAGCCGGGGACTCCTACAATGAGCAGTTCTTC.